This T cell receptor beta chain was documented in a study of shared clonotypes between healthy human individuals. On the study more broadly: Every donor yielded three CD4 naive, three CD4 memory, two CD8 naive and one CD8 memory plate.

Sequencing used immunoSEQ multiplex PCR; TCRdb keeps in-frame clones, though not all of them. The table records some 790,000 clones, 72% of them present only once. After removal of 3 bases from V and 9 bases from J, the junction contained 1 base not matched to a gene. Germline CDR1 reads MDHEN; CDR2 reads SYDVKM. The CDR3 sequence is 12 residues long. The origin of this receptor is a young woman in good health. This chain connects TRBV28 to TRBJ2-1; 8 nucleotides align to TRBD2. The specimen sequenced was memory CD4+ T cells sorted from blood. The subset denotes: CD45RA-negative fraction. For the CDR3, the DNA is TGTGCCAGCAGTTTCCTAGCGGGTGAGCAGTTCTTC. Protein sequence: CASSFLAGEQFF.